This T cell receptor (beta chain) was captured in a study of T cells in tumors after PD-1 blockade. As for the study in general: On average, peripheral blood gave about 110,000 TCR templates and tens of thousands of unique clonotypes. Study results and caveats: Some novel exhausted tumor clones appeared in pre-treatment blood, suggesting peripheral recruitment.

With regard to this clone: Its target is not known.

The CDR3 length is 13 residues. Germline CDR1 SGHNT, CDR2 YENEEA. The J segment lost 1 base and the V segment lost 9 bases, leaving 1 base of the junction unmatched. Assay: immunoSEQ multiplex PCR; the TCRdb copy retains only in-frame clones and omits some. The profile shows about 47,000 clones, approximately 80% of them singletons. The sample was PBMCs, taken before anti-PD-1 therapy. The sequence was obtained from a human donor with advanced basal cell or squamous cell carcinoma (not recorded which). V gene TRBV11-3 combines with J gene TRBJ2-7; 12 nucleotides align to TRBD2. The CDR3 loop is CASGLAGSYEQYF. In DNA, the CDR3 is TGTGCCAGTGGACTAGCGGGGTCCTACGAGCAGTACTTC.